The 20 T cell receptor beta chains in this list originate from one sample, sequenced in a study of shared clonotypes between healthy human individuals. Clones were read by immunoSEQ multiplex PCR, and TCRdb kept only the in-frame ones, dropping some. The data contain about 1,800,000 clones, less than 95% of them seen just once; the ten biggest clones take up 1% to 1.5%. Naivety among CD8 cells was defined by CD45RO negativity and positive CCR7 selection, thereby excluding terminally differentiated effector memory CD45RA+ cells. The specimen was naive CD8+ T cells sorted from blood. The receptor source for this set is a man younger than 35 in good health.

Comments on this clone: Other nucleotide sequences in the sample specify the same CDR3. The chain links TRBV28 to TRBJ2-7; D gene unclear. The CDR3 is 14 amino acids. Per the germline V gene, CDR1 is MDHEN and CDR2 is SYDVKM. V lost 1 base, J lost 1 base, and 8 bases lay in between. The CDR3 region is CASSLSGSSYEQYF. In nucleotides, the CDR3 is TGTGCCAGCAGTTTATCAGGCAGTTCCTACGAGCAGTACTTC.

The J gene is TRBJ2-2, the V gene TRBV27, with TRBD1 matching over 10 bases. The V segment lost 2 bases and the J segment 6 bases; nucleotides outside the gene matches: 6. The CDR3 extends over 16 amino acids. Germline CDR1 reads MNHEY; CDR2 reads SMNVEV (reference sequence). CDR3 sequence reads: CASSLRSDRGAGELFF. Written as DNA, the CDR3 is TGTGCCAGCAGTTTAAGATCGGACAGGGGGGCCGGGGAGCTGTTTTTT.

This chain connects TRBV30 to TRBJ2-1, with D tentatively TRBD2 (5 bases). V was trimmed by 0 bases and J by 0 bases, leaving 6 bases between them. This CDR3 is built from 14 residues. Germline-derived CDR1 and CDR2 are GTSNPN and SVGIG (reference sequence). Here the CDR3 DNA reads TGTGCCTGGAGTGTCACTAGCTCCTACAATGAGCAGTTCTTC. Translating it yields CAWSVTSSYNEQFF.

The chain combines TRBV28 with TRBJ2-2, with 7 bases that match TRBD1. The CDR3 contains 15 residues. J gave up 3 bases and V 5 bases, and 6 bases lay outside the gene matches. From germline, CDR1 is MDHEN and CDR2 SYDVKM. CDR3 DNA sequence: TGTGCCAGCAGTCATCGACAGGGCTACACCGGGGAGCTGTTTTTT. This gives the protein CASSHRQGYTGELFF.

The rearrangement uses TRBV28 and TRBJ1-1; D remains ambiguous. Trimming left V 5 bases short and J 6 bases short, with 10 bases between. Per the germline V gene, CDR1 is MDHEN and CDR2 is SYDVKM. CDR3 length equals 12 residues. For the CDR3, the DNA is TGTGCCAGCAGTGAGTACGGGGCTGAAGCTTTCTTT. Translating gives CASSEYGAEAFF.

V gene TRBV7-8 combines with J gene TRBJ2-2, with unresolved D. This CDR3 has 16 residues. V lost 5 bases and J 1 base, leaving 14 bases between the germline ends. Germline V gene data show CDR1 as SGHVS and CDR2 as FQNEAQ. DNA for the CDR3: TGTGCCAGCAGCCCTTTTTCCCGGGTGAACACCGGGGAGCTGTTTTTT. Protein product: CASSPFSRVNTGELFF.

The CDR3 sequence is CASSYFPGELFF. CDR3 nucleotide sequence: TGTGCCAGCAGCTATTTCCCCGGGGAGCTGTTTTTT. The rearrangement joins TRBV7-9 to TRBJ2-2, with D uncertain. In germline, CDR1 is SEHNR, CDR2 FQNEAQ (reference sequence). The CDR3 covers 12 residues. Trimming shortened V by 4 bases and J by 6 bases, and 6 bases separated the two germline ends.

This clone was counted a single time. The chain joins TRBV4-2 to TRBJ1-4; the D gene is possibly TRBD1 (6 bases). The CDR3 is made up of 15 amino acids. CDR1 LGHNA and CDR2 YNFKEQ come from the germline V gene. The ends were cut back, 1 base at V and 8 bases at J, with 14 bases in the middle. CDR3: CASSQGPGAAEKLFF. In nucleotides, the CDR3 is TGTGCCAGCAGCCAAGGACCAGGGGCGGCCGAAAAACTGTTTTTT.

The V call is TRBV4-2, the J call TRBJ2-5; a possible D gene is TRBD2 (6 bases). V gave up 0 bases and J gave up 6 bases, with 14 bases separating them. The germline V gene encodes CDR1 LGHNA and CDR2 YNFKEQ. The length of the CDR3 is 15 residues. CDR3 loop: CASSQEASAPQTQYF. CDR3 bases: TGTGCCAGCAGCCAAGAGGCTAGCGCGCCCCAGACCCAGTACTTC.

V usage is TRBV11-3 and J usage is TRBJ2-5; perhaps TRBD1 as D (5 bases). V was shortened by 3 bases and J by 9 bases, with 23 bases between the two germline ends. The CDR3 is 16 residues long. Germline V gene sequence: CDR1 SGHNT, CDR2 YENEEA. DNA for the CDR3: TGTGCCAGCAGCTTCCCCTTATTTTCAGGGTTCGAGGCCCAGTACTTC. As protein: CASSFPLFSGFEAQYF.

Concerning this clone: This sample also contains other DNA sequences that code for the same CDR3. The chain combines TRBV5-6 with TRBJ1-2; possible D gene TRBD1, 6 bases. Trimming pared 0 bases from V and 8 bases from J, leaving 8 bases between. Germline V gene sequence: CDR1 SGHDT, CDR2 YYEEEE. This CDR3 has 12 residues. CDR3 nucleotide sequence: TGTGCCAGCAGCTTGGGGGGGCACGGCTACACCTTC. Its protein product is CASSLGGHGYTF.

This sequence joins TRBV11-2 and TRBJ2-3; TRBD2 aligns across 8 bases. Germline V gene data show CDR1 as SGHAT and CDR2 as FQNNGV. The CDR3 sequence is 17 residues long. The J segment lost 0 bases and the V segment lost 1 base, leaving 6 bases of the junction unmatched. The CDR3 coding sequence is TGTGCCAGCAGCTTAGGGAGGAAGCGGGAGAGCACAGATACGCAGTATTTT. Translation gives CASSLGRKRESTDTQYF. The full variable domain, completed using reference TRBV11-2 and TRBJ2-3, is EAGVAQSPRYKIIEKRQSVAFWCNPISGHATLYWYQQILGQGPKLLIQFQNNGVVDDSQLPKDRFSAERLKGVDSTLKIQPAKLEDSAVYLCASSLGRKRESTDTQYFGPGTRLTVL.

The chain uses TRBV5-4 and TRBJ1-1, with 10 bases fitting TRBD1. This CDR3 is built from 16 residues. V lost 0 bases, J lost 3 bases, and 5 bases stayed unmatched. Germline lookup yields CDR1 SGHNT and CDR2 YYREEE (reference sequence). CDR3 sequence reads: CASSLATGGMDTEAFF. In DNA, the CDR3 is TGTGCCAGCAGCTTGGCGACAGGGGGCATGGACACTGAAGCTTTCTTT.

The chain joins TRBV15 to TRBJ2-1; D is perhaps TRBD1 or TRBD2 (5 bases each). Between the trimmed V and J ends, which lost 3 bases and 4 bases, there was a span of 16 bases. Germline CDR1 LNHNV, CDR2 YYDKDF (reference sequence). This CDR3 is built from 16 residues. CDR3 nucleotides: TGTGCCACCAGCAGCTCCGGGACCGTAGGATACAATGAGCAGTTCTTC. This codes for CATSSSGTVGYNEQFF.

The V call is TRBV7-9, the J call TRBJ2-5; tentatively, D is TRBD2 (5 bases). CDR1 is SEHNR and CDR2 is FQNEAQ in the germline V gene (reference sequence). This CDR3 has 16 residues. V was shortened by 5 bases and J by 3 bases, with 19 bases between the two germline ends. The chain's CDR3 is CASSHGGAAIKETQYF. CDR3 DNA: TGTGCCAGCAGCCACGGAGGAGCTGCGATCAAAGAGACCCAGTACTTC. Full variable domain (missing parts from reference TRBV7-9 and TRBJ2-5): DTGVSQNPRHKITKRGQNVTFRCDPISEHNRLYWYRQTLGQGPEFLTYFQNEAQLEKSRLLSDRFSAERPKGSFSTLEIQRTEQGDSAMYLCASSHGGAAIKETQYFGPGTRLLVL.

This sequence joins TRBV21-1 and TRBJ2-7; no check of the table's D call, TRBD2, against the DNA was made. TRBV21-1 is reported as a pseudogene. This CDR3 comprises 12 residues. CDR3 DNA sequence: TGTGCCAGCAGCAAAGGCGGATACGAGCAGTACTTC. This codes for CASSKGGYEQYF.

This clone was found once. Other DNA sequences in this specimen translate into the identical CDR3. J is TRBJ2-1 and V is TRBV6-1; 7 bases match TRBD1. The V gene end was trimmed by 1 base and the J gene end by 0 bases; junction bases not matched to a gene: 0. The CDR3 is 15 amino acids. Looked up from germline, CDR1 is MNHNS and CDR2 is SASEGT. CDR3 sequence: CASSEDRGSYNEQFF. The DNA for the CDR3 is TGTGCCAGCAGTGAAGACAGGGGCTCCTACAATGAGCAGTTCTTC.

As concerns this clone: Other DNA sequences within the sample encode an identical CDR3. CDR3: CASSLGTGYEQYF. The CDR3 nucleotides are TGTGCCAGCAGCCTCGGGACTGGCTACGAGCAGTACTTC. This chain uses TRBV7-2 with TRBJ2-7, with TRBD2 as a possible D gene (6 bases). The V gene's germline CDR1 is SGHTA and CDR2 FQGNSA. The CDR3 loop spans 13 amino acids. V lost 5 bases and J lost 3, with 11 bases in between.

The rearrangement joins TRBV5-6 to TRBJ1-2; D gene unclear. This CDR3 has 13 residues. In germline, CDR1 is SGHDT, CDR2 YYEEEE. V was shortened by 4 bases and J by 4 bases, with 11 bases between the two germline ends. The CDR3 DNA reads as TGTGCCAGCAGCGCGGACGGATTCTATGGCTACACCTTC. The encoded protein is CASSADGFYGYTF.

This chain uses TRBV29-1 with TRBJ2-1; D unclear. Trimming took 7 bases from V and 0 from J, leaving 10 bases between them. The germline gives CDR1 SQVTM, CDR2 ANQGSEA. The CDR3 loop spans 13 amino acids. The CDR3 here is CSALLYSYNEQFF. CDR3 DNA: TGCAGCGCTCTACTATACTCCTACAATGAGCAGTTCTTC.